This T cell receptor (beta chain) was documented in a study of blood T cell repertoires in COVID-19. The wider study: Sites across the United States, Italy and Spain contributed samples from acute and convalescent COVID-19. In each case, the material was cDNA or gDNA derived from T cells, B-cell-depleted T cells, or PBMCs.

This clone showed up just a few times. Per the original methods: Estimates of nucleated cell counts were drawn from the amplification of reference gene primers. TCRdb's table, derived via immunoSEQ multiplex PCR, lists solely in-frame clones and lacks some. The V and J calls and clone size come from that table; D and trimming were worked out from the DNA. Here the sample spans 150,000 to 250,000 clones, approximately 82% being singletons. Unmatched junction bases numbered 6, after V lost 0 bases and J lost 6 bases. Germline CDR1 LGHDT, CDR2 YNNKEL (reference sequence). This CDR3 has 15 residues. The sequence derives from a human donor with acute or convalescent COVID-19. The donor label of this sample is uncertain. Material: peripheral blood. This rearrangement joins TRBV3-1 (or the pseudogene TRBV3-2) to TRBJ2-7, with TRBD1 matching 9 bases. CDR3 bases: TGTGCCAGCAGCCAAGATCCGGACAGGGGAAGCGAGCAGTACTTC. This translates into CASSQDPDRGSEQYF.